This T cell receptor (beta chain) came from a study of neoadjuvant anti-PD-1 for oral cavity cancer. Turning to the study itself: Patients without progression got a fourth dose around day 43.

Time point here: after neoadjuvant nivolumab, at surgical resection. This table comes from immunoSEQ multiplex PCR, and its TCRdb copy is limited to in-frame clones, with some not included. Of fewer than 10,000 clones in the sample, about three fifths are singletons; the top ten hold 3% to 4.5%. With 1 base clipped from V and 4 bases from J, the junction kept 19 bases outside the gene matches. Germline lookup yields CDR1 SGHKS and CDR2 YYEKEE (reference sequence). The CDR3 is made up of 19 amino acids. This clone has a single count. The input for sequencing was PBMCs, taken after nivolumab (anti-PD-1) treatment. The receptor was derived from a person aged 40-85 years with oral cavity squamous cell carcinoma. This rearrangement joins TRBV5-5 to TRBJ1-1, with 7 bases matching TRBD1. CDR3 sequence: CASSLKGVFFATGVTEAFF. The DNA for the CDR3 is TGTGCCAGCAGCTTGAAGGGTGTTTTCTTTGCTACAGGGGTCACTGAAGCTTTCTTT.